These 16 T cell receptor beta chains share one sample of origin, sequenced in a study of T cell responses to AZD1222 COVID-19 vaccine. Repertoires were generated with immunoSEQ multiplex PCR, while TCRdb's copy carries only in-frame clones and drops some. The sample consists of some 100,000 clones, 86% of them appearing once. The source material was peripheral blood, sampled on day 0 of AZD1222 vaccination. These receptors came from an adult in good health.

The chain uses TRBV20-1 and TRBJ1-5, with D possibly matching TRBD1 (5 bases). Germline-derived CDR1 and CDR2 are DFQATT and SNEGSKA (reference sequence). V was cut by 3 bases and J by 5 bases, with 8 bases left in between. The CDR3 extends over 12 amino acids. The CDR3 bases are TGCAGTGCTAGTGAAGGGGATCAGCCCCAGCATTTT. Amino acid sequence: CSASEGDQPQHF.

The chain recombines TRBV19 with TRBJ2-5; D might be TRBD2 (6 bases). Germline V lookup: CDR1 LNHDA, CDR2 SQIVND (reference sequence). V dropped 8 bases and J dropped 5 bases, with 15 bases sitting between them. The CDR3 sequence is 13 residues long. The CDR3 DNA reads TGTGCCAGTGGTCAGACTGGAGGGGAGACCCAGTACTTC. Its protein product is CASGQTGGETQYF.

The chain carries TRBV7-6 and TRBJ1-1, with 8 bases aligning to TRBD1. The germline V gene encodes CDR1 SGHVS and CDR2 FNYEAQ. The CDR3 extends over 14 amino acids. V lost 2 bases and J lost 4; bases outside the gene matches: 3. CDR3 region: CASSLMDRATEAFF. CDR3 nucleotide sequence: TGTGCCAGCAGCTTAATGGACAGGGCCACTGAAGCTTTCTTT.

The gene calls are TRBV2 and TRBJ1-5; perhaps TRBD1 as D (6 bases). The V gene's germline CDR1 is SNHLY and CDR2 FYNNEI. V was cut by 6 bases and J by 5 bases, with 11 bases left in between. The CDR3 consists of 13 residues. CDR3 DNA: TGTGCCAGCAGCCGGGGGCTGGATCAGCCCCAGCATTTT. Its protein product is CASSRGLDQPQHF.

In regard to this clone: The same CDR3 arises from other DNA sequences in this sample as well. CDR3 sequence reads: CASSFGNQPQHF. The CDR3 DNA follows: TGTGCCAGCAGTTTCGGGAATCAGCCCCAGCATTTT. The chain recombines TRBV28 with TRBJ1-5; no clear D gene. The CDR3 is made up of 12 amino acids. The germline gives CDR1 MDHEN, CDR2 SYDVKM. V was shortened by 3 bases and J by 4 bases, with 4 bases between the two germline ends. The entire variable domain, with the rest obtained from reference TRBV28 and TRBJ1-5, is as follows: DVKVTQSSRYLVKRTGEKVFLECVQDMDHENMFWYRQDPGLGLRLIYFSYDVKMKEKGDIPEGYSVSREKKERFSLILESASTNQTSMYLCASSFGNQPQHFGDGTRLSIL.

V gene TRBV24-1 combines with J gene TRBJ2-3, with D maybe TRBD2 (5 bases). Trimming removed 6 bases at V and 6 bases at J, with 15 bases between. Germline CDR1 and CDR2: KGHDR and SFDVKD. The CDR3 is made up of 14 amino acids. The chain's CDR3 is CATSPGGSLDTQYF. CDR3 bases: TGTGCCACCAGTCCCGGCGGGTCTCTGGATACGCAGTATTTT.

The chain is built from TRBV5-1 and TRBJ1-3, with D perhaps TRBD1 (6 bases). CDR1 is SGHRS, CDR2 YFSETQ, per germline. V shed 4 bases and J shed 4 bases, with 12 bases lying between them. CDR3 length equals 14 residues. CDR3 sequence: CASSEETGGNTIYF. CDR3 coding DNA: TGCGCCAGCAGCGAGGAGACAGGAGGAAACACCATATATTTT.

The rearrangement uses TRBV3-1 (or the pseudogene TRBV3-2) and TRBJ1-1; D unclear. This CDR3 is 14 amino acids long. V was shortened by 1 base and J by 1 base, with 7 bases between the two germline ends. Germline CDR1 and CDR2: LGHDT and YNNKEL (reference sequence). CDR3 amino acids: CASSQVGRNTEAFF. Written as DNA, the CDR3 is TGTGCCAGCAGCCAAGTAGGACGGAACACTGAAGCTTTCTTT.

This sequence joins TRBV15 and TRBJ1-6; TRBD1 agrees at 8 bases. The germline V gene has CDR1 LNHNV and CDR2 YYDKDF (reference sequence). The CDR3 consists of 16 residues. The V segment lost 0 bases and the J segment 5 bases; nucleotides outside the gene matches: 3. CDR3 DNA: TGTGCCACCAGCAGAGAAGCAGGGGGCAATAATTCACCCCTCCACTTT. This translates into CATSREAGGNNSPLHF.

This clone has more than one count but fewer than ten. The CDR3 coding sequence is TGTGCCAGCAGTTCCCCCAGGAGGACTGGAAACACCATATATTTT. It yields the protein CASSSPRRTGNTIYF. The chain carries TRBV28 and TRBJ1-3; D gene uncertain. V lost 4 bases and J 2 bases, leaving 12 bases between the germline ends. This CDR3 contains 15 residues. Germline V lookup: CDR1 MDHEN, CDR2 SYDVKM.

This chain links TRBV28 with TRBJ1-1; 8 positions agree with TRBD1. There are 14 residues in the CDR3. Looked up from germline, CDR1 is MDHEN and CDR2 is SYDVKM. After removal of 6 bases from V and 5 bases from J, the junction contained 8 bases not matched to a gene. The CDR3 protein is CASREQGESTEAFF. DNA of the CDR3: TGTGCCAGCAGGGAACAGGGGGAAAGTACTGAAGCTTTCTTT. Drawing the rest from reference TRBV28 and TRBJ1-1, the complete variable domain is DVKVTQSSRYLVKRTGEKVFLECVQDMDHENMFWYRQDPGLGLRLIYFSYDVKMKEKGDIPEGYSVSREKKERFSLILESASTNQTSMYLCASREQGESTEAFFGQGTRLTVV.

The CDR3 region is CASSQGAGPQPQHF. DNA of the CDR3: TGCGCCAGCAGCCAAGGGGCAGGGCCTCAGCCCCAGCATTTT. This chain uses TRBV4-1 with TRBJ1-5, with D perhaps matching TRBD1 (5 bases). The V and J ends lost 1 base and 6 bases respectively, with 10 bases between them. This CDR3 has 14 amino acids. Germline CDR1 MGHRA, CDR2 YSYEKL.

With regard to this clone: No conserved phenylalanine or tryptophan is present at the end of the CDR3, so a read error is the likely explanation. The chain employs TRBV30 and TRBJ1-2, with a possible D match to TRBD1 (6 bases). The CDR3 consists of 14 residues. Trimming shortened V by 0 bases and J by 0 bases, and 8 bases separated the two germline ends. The germline V gene has CDR1 GTSNPN and CDR2 SVGIG (reference sequence). Here the CDR3 reads CAWSVRQANYGYTL. The CDR3 DNA follows: TGTGCCTGGAGTGTACGACAGGCTAACTATGGCTACACCCTC.

The J gene is TRBJ2-2, the V gene TRBV7-3; D may match TRBD1 or TRBD2 (5 bases each). The CDR3 loop spans 15 amino acids. The V and J ends lost 6 bases and 4 bases respectively, with 15 bases between them. CDR1 and CDR2 from the germline V gene are SGHTA and FQGTGA. The CDR3 nucleotides are TGTGCCAGCAGAAAAGGAGGACAACGCACCGGGGAGCTGTTTTTT. Amino acids: CASRKGGQRTGELFF. The complete variable domain, with remaining parts taken from reference TRBV7-3 and TRBJ2-2, reads GAGVSQTPSNKVTEKGKYVELRCDPISGHTALYWYRQSLGQGPEFLIYFQGTGAADDSGLPNDRFFAVRPEGSVSTLKIQRTERGDSAVYLCASRKGGQRTGELFFGEGSRLTVL.

The chain joins TRBV20-1 to TRBJ2-5, with D possibly matching TRBD2 (6 bases). Per the germline V gene, CDR1 is DFQATT and CDR2 is SNEGSKA (reference sequence). The CDR3 has 15 residues. V was shortened by 3 bases and J by 5 bases, with 19 bases between the two germline ends. The CDR3 is CSASYGTAPRETQYF. The CDR3 DNA reads as TGCAGTGCTAGTTACGGGACTGCACCTCGGGAGACCCAGTACTTC.

In nucleotides, the CDR3 is TGTGCCAGTAGTATTGACCCAGGGGGTCGGGGCAATCAGCCCCAGCATTTT. Translation gives CASSIDPGGRGNQPQHF. This chain links TRBV19 with TRBJ1-5; 7 bases match TRBD1. CDR1 and CDR2 (germline): LNHDA, SQIVND (reference sequence). This CDR3 is 17 amino acids long. V shed 3 bases and J 2 bases; nucleotides not matched to a gene: 10. Full variable domain (rest looked up from reference TRBV19 and TRBJ1-5): DGGITQSPKYLFRKEGQNVTLSCEQNLNHDAMYWYRQDPGQGLRLIYYSQIVNDFQKGDIAEGYSVSREKKESFPLTVTSAQKNPTAFYLCASSIDPGGRGNQPQHFGDGTRLSIL.